This record looks at one T cell receptor beta chain sequence and its context. Antigen: not known. Each donor was nominally healthy when sampled (though unrecorded immune exposures were likely). These data come from a study of cytomegalovirus exposure and HLA in healthy donors. The PCR used 60 Vbeta and 13 Jbeta primers. Sequencing was performed with immunoSEQ multiplex PCR; in TCRdb, only in-frame clones are kept and a portion is missing. The sample consists of under 150,000 clones, 70% to 80% of them appearing once. Trimming removed 4 bases at V and 4 bases at J, with 20 bases between. Per the germline V gene, CDR1 is SGHRS and CDR2 is YFSETQ. The CDR3 runs 16 residues. The study's findings and limits: In presence/absence analyses, roughly uniform sequencing depth across donors was assumed.

This TCR was recovered from a woman in her thirties in good health and CMV-seropositive. The J gene is TRBJ2-5, the V gene TRBV5-1, with D perhaps matching TRBD2 (7 bases). Sequenced sample: PBMCs. As DNA, the CDR3 is TGCGCCAGCAGCAGACTTCCGGGGGGCACAGGAGAGACCCAGTACTTC. As protein: CASSRLPGGTGETQYF.